This TCR beta chain was observed in a study of cytomegalovirus exposure and HLA in healthy donors (dated by TCRdb to between 2016 and 2019). In the study overall: An earlier analysis of several hundred of the donors reported about 300 Gb of sequence data and 95 million to 140 million unique TCR beta sequences obtained from some 170 million T cells. A later genetic analysis used genome-wide SNP genotypes for about 60% of the roughly 670 donors, treating that subset as a discovery cohort. To predict cytomegalovirus infection status, the study combined high-throughput TCR immunosequencing, statistical association of individual TCRs with disease status, and machine learning. A later analysis re-analyzed previously published TCR beta repertoires from approximately 700 donors and added high-resolution HLA genotyping to study TCR occurrence patterns. Across 398 genotyped donors of the cohort, an average of 235,054 unique TCR beta nucleotide sequences per donor were sequenced, and approximately 17% of those sequences were non-productive. Among the roughly 400 genotyped donors, approximately 76% belonged to the genetic ancestry cluster associated with self-reported Caucasian donors. Donor age, sex, ethnicity and CMV serostatus were compiled alongside the repertoire data. An earlier analysis of fewer than 750 of the donors used high-throughput TCR beta sequencing to judge whether each TCR beta V gene segment behaved as functional or pseudogenic. The study was designed to test whether signatures of past pathogen exposure could be identified by cataloging public T cell receptors. HLA typing included class I and class II loci at four-digit resolution. Rather than using new phenotypic data, the later analysis identified candidate immune exposures from TCR beta sequences and from how often those sequences occurred across donors. The number of donors typed differed by locus, with about 629-640 for A, B, C, DRB1 and DQB1, around 500 for DQA1, 606 for DPA1, and around 430 for DPB1. Along with the 666-subject first cohort, a separate validation cohort of about 110 different subjects was used. The study profiled the T cell repertoires of 666 subjects by immunosequencing and related them to cytomegalovirus serostatus. All discovery cohort repertoires had been generated on a single sequencing platform. Roughly 5 DR-DQ haplotypes were treated as single units for association and clustering because of strong linkage in the cohort. Approximately 300 gigabases of sequencing data and roughly 80 million unique TCR sequences made up an early release that covered 500 to 700 HLA-typed donors.

Based on the germline V gene, the CDR1 and CDR2 sequences are SGHTS and YDEGEE. Trimmed from V: 4 bases; trimmed from J: 4 bases; junction bases lacking a gene match: 6. Counted from cysteine to phenylalanine, this CDR3 has 15 amino acids. Just CDR3 DNA is preserved here, 45 bases in frame from base 1. Remarks on this clone: Its target antigen remains unknown.

The library was obtained by the immunoSEQ multiplex PCR assay. A mixture of 60 forward primers for TCR Vbeta segments and 13 reverse primers for TCR Jbeta segments was used in the multiplex PCR. A multiplex PCR assay on genomic DNA amplified the CDR3 region of rearranged TCR beta genes. The Illumina HiSeq System was used to sequence the amplified TCR beta libraries as 87-base-pair reads. The authors' pipeline ran thus. In a later analysis, tens of millions of unique TCR beta chains were counted across the 650 to 700 repertoires, and approximately 9.9 million of these chains were shared by at least two donors. Raw reads were error-corrected and collapsed into unique sequences with a nearest-neighbor algorithm that merged closely related sequences to remove PCR and sequencing errors. CDR3 sequences were aligned to IMGT reference sequences to assign V, D and J gene segments. For a sequence to be retained, at least a six-nucleotide match to both a V gene segment and a J gene segment was required. Rearrangements were classified as productive when the CDR3 lacked stop codons and remained in frame with V and J, and all other rearrangements were classified as non-productive. CDR3 was defined by IMGT convention, running from the second conserved V-encoded cysteine to the conserved J-encoded phenylalanine. Sequences without an unambiguous match to a single V gene segment were excluded from the earlier analysis of several hundred of the donors. In an earlier analysis of roughly 600 of the donors, a V segment was called functional when productive rearrangements were above 56.7%, and segregating when the standard deviation between donors exceeded 5%. A statistical classification framework was built for diagnosing cytomegalovirus status from the catalog of TCR beta chain sequences. In a later analysis, TCR nucleotide sequences were compared against IMGT/GENE-DB human TR gene sequences so that V and J genes could be assigned. The TCRdist pipeline was used in a later analysis to assign CDR3 sequences and most-parsimonious VDJ recombination scenarios. A later analysis defined each TCR beta chain by its CDR3 amino acid sequence plus V-gene family, and excluded reads lacking a unique V-gene family. As a way to deal with suspected cross-contamination and a sequencing artifact, a later analysis dropped more than 500 nucleotide sequences that were highly shared and had low generation probability. A later analysis calculated a clonal expansion index for each public chain from normalized within-repertoire ranks of inferred template counts. Generation probabilities in a later analysis came from a VDJ recombination model fitted to out-of-frame rearrangements, and those results were checked against IGoR. In a later analysis, hypergeometric tests were used to score TCR-TCR, TCR-HLA and TCR-CMV co-occurrence, with a repertoire-size bias correction applied to TCR pairs. In a later analysis, false discovery rates were estimated by permuting HLA or CMV assignments 20 times. A later analysis grouped co-occurring TCRs with DBSCAN, adding TCRdist sequence similarity when clustering within HLA-allele-positive subsets. Repertoires with fewer than 30,000 or more than 120,000 public chains, plus five repertoires with anomalous nucleotide sharing, were excluded from co-occurrence clustering. TCRdb took over this immuneACCESS table, retaining in-frame rearrangements with V and J assigned. Such tables are incomplete; in checked studies, under half of the missing clones stem from an unresolved V gene, and the remainder is unexplained. V and J calls and clone size are as listed in that table; D and trimming were resolved from the DNA. The table kept for this sample lists around 160,000 clones. 1.5% to 2% of the sample is held by the ten biggest clonotypes.

Study-wide conclusions, independent of this receptor: A total of 164 TCR beta chains were listed by the study as associated with cytomegalovirus. Assigning TCR associations to individual alleles was difficult when HLA alleles, especially DR and DQ, strongly co-occurred. The classifier was reported to diagnose cytomegalovirus status with high specificity and sensitivity in both the original cohort and the validation cohort. In vitro tests confirmed that a few of the cytomegalovirus-associated TCR beta chains recognize cytomegalovirus antigens. Roughly uniform sequencing depth across donors was assumed in presence/absence analyses, although this assumption may not hold. HLA typing was unavailable for some donors at each locus, so association tests used only the typed subset. In a later analysis, the rate of TCR association differed among HLA loci, with DRB1 alleles having the most associated TCRs and HLA-C alleles having the fewest. A later analysis associated about 17,000 TCR beta sequences with specific HLA alleles at a false discovery rate of 0.05. Compared with equally common non-associated chains, HLA-associated TCR beta chains in a later analysis were more clonally expanded and had lower generation probabilities. In a later genetic analysis, a missense DCLRE1C variant was associated with V-gene and J-gene trimming of TCR beta chains, and the association was replicated in an independent cohort. Most CMV-associated TCR beta chains appeared to be HLA-restricted in a later analysis, and the HLA associations seemed to be driven largely by CMV exposure. It was suggested by the authors that the approach could potentially be generalized to other disease states and immunological phenotypes. A further reported finding was that TCR beta sequences accurately predicted the HLA-A and HLA-B alleles for most subjects in the first cohort. The sequencing pipeline was judged likely to have produced a cluster of highly shared sequence variants as a technical artifact. A later genetic analysis reported fewer N-insertions in productive TCRs among donors in an Asian-associated ancestry cluster than the roughly 700-donor mean. CMV serostatus was the only immune exposure information available for the cohort. Several of the top co-occurrence clusters appeared to be linked to parvovirus B19, influenza, CMV and Epstein-Barr virus, according to a later analysis. The 87-base-pair reads could not distinguish some IMGT-functional V segments, including TRBV6-2 and TRBV6-3, so those segments were excluded. While some public TCRs were present in many individuals, most TCR sequences turned up only very rarely across donors. Correlated functional status among segregating V segments might be attributable to linkage disequilibrium, but an unknown experimental factor could not be ruled out. Because counts were too low, more than 15 rarely observed V segments, including chromosome 9 orphons, were left out of the earlier analysis of some 640 of the donors. In an earlier analysis of some 540 of the donors, most TCR beta V segments appeared in productive rearrangements about 87% or about 30% of the time, broadly matching IMGT annotations. In this cohort, only TCR beta chains were sequenced, and detectable features were limited by the absence of alpha or paired-chain data.

The cohort consisted of 600 to 750 healthy bone marrow donors. Cohort members were all nominally healthy when sampled, although unrecorded immune exposures were likely present. The donor tested CMV seronegative and was one of the 352 seronegative cohort members. A peripheral blood sample was provided by each donor, and peripheral blood mononuclear cells were used for TCR beta sequencing. The Qiagen DNeasy Blood Extraction Kit was used to extract genomic DNA from the blood cell samples. This sequence originates from a woman between 50 and 59 years old in good health and CMV-seronegative. The chain is made from TRBV5-8 and TRBJ2-5, and 11 junction bases match TRBD1. The specimen sequenced was PBMCs. The DNA sequence follows: TGTGCCAGCAGCCCCGGACAGGGGGCTACAGAGACCCAGTACTTC. Its protein product is CASSPGQGATETQYF.